The 22 T cell receptor beta chains below were found in one sample sequenced in a study of STAT5B mutations in CD4+ large granular lymphocyte leukemia. Produced via immunoSEQ multiplex PCR; TCRdb's table is partial and in-frame only. The data hold around 26,000 clones, with about 80% observed a single time. Sequences were obtained from CD4+ T cells from blood buffy coats. The receptor set was obtained from a human donor in good health.

V usage is TRBV27 and J usage is TRBJ2-1, with 10 bases identical to TRBD1. The CDR3 contains 18 residues. The germline gives CDR1 MNHEY, CDR2 SMNVEV (reference sequence). Germline trimming cut 5 bases from V and 2 bases from J; bases unmatched to any gene: 12. CDR3 nucleotide sequence: TGTGCCAGCAGTCACAAAAAACCGGGACAGGGGACCTACAATGAGCAGTTCTTC. Protein: CASSHKKPGQGTYNEQFF.

The CDR3 DNA is TGTGCCACCCAACTCCGGGACACCTACAATGAGCAGTTCTTC. Its translation is CATQLRDTYNEQFF. The V gene is TRBV6-1, the J gene TRBJ2-1, with D possibly being TRBD1 (6 bases). Trimming left V 10 bases short and J 2 bases short, with 15 bases between. Germline V gene sequence: CDR1 MNHNS, CDR2 SASEGT. The CDR3 spans 14 residues.

This chain connects TRBV6-5 to TRBJ1-2, with D possibly matching TRBD1 (5 bases). V lost 6 bases and J lost 5, with 19 bases in between. The CDR3 loop spans 15 amino acids. CDR1 is MNHEY, CDR2 SVGAGI, per germline. The chain's CDR3 is CASRLSSGGLYGYTF. CDR3 sequence (DNA): TGTGCCAGCAGACTCTCATCGGGGGGATTATATGGCTACACCTTC.

This clone was seen only once. This sequence joins TRBV11-2 and TRBJ2-4, with D hard to call. Looked up from germline, CDR1 is SGHAT and CDR2 is FQNNGV. CDR3 size: 18 residues. V shed 5 bases and J shed 0 bases, with 20 bases lying between them. The CDR3 sequence: CASSPRSGLDLAKNIQYF. Here the CDR3 DNA reads TGTGCCAGCAGCCCGCGTTCAGGCCTGGACCTAGCCAAAAACATTCAGTACTTC.

Only one count was recorded for this clone. This chain joins TRBV2 and TRBJ2-7; D is uncertain. Trimming removed 4 bases at V and 5 bases at J, with 12 bases between. Germline-derived CDR1 and CDR2 are SNHLY and FYNNEI. The CDR3 sequence is 13 residues long. The DNA for the CDR3 is TGTGCCAGCAGTGTAGTCGAGACTGACGAGCAGTACGTC. It yields the protein CASSVVETDEQYV.

The chain couples TRBV5-6 to TRBJ1-5; the D is unclear. V lost 0 bases to trimming and J lost 1 base, with 5 bases between them. The CDR3 is 14 residues long. CDR1 is SGHDT, CDR2 YYEEEE, per germline. The CDR3 DNA reads TGTGCCAGCAGCTTGGGTGGAAGCAATCAGCCCCAGCATTTT. It codes for CASSLGGSNQPQHF.

V is TRBV19 and J is TRBJ2-5, with 13 nucleotides matching TRBD2. With V trimmed by 6 bases and J by 5 bases, 12 bases remained unmatched. This CDR3 region has 17 residues. The germline CDR1 and CDR2 sequences are LNHDA and SQIVND (reference sequence). This CDR3 reads CASRRTSGGAWMETQYF. CDR3 bases: TGTGCCAGTAGGCGCACTAGCGGGGGGGCCTGGATGGAGACCCAGTACTTC.

V gene TRBV5-6 combines with J gene TRBJ2-3, with D perhaps TRBD2 (6 bases). The V and J ends lost 4 bases and 1 base respectively, with 16 bases between them. Germline V CDR1 and CDR2: SGHDT, YYEEEE. There are 16 residues in the CDR3. The CDR3 nucleotides read TGTGCCAGCAGCCTAAAGGGGACGGGGGGCACAGATACGCAGTATTTT. Translation: CASSLKGTGGTDTQYF.

V is TRBV7-3 and J is TRBJ2-7, with a possible D match to TRBD1 (6 bases). CDR3 length: 16 amino acids. Germline loops: CDR1 SGHTA, CDR2 FQGTGA. The V gene lost 2 bases and the J gene lost 3 bases, with 17 bases spanning the gap. The CDR3 spells CASSLARTAPNYEQYF. DNA for the CDR3: TGTGCCAGCAGCTTAGCAAGGACAGCCCCTAACTACGAGCAGTACTTC.

J is TRBJ2-2 and V is TRBV2; D may be TRBD2 (6 bases). The germline V and J ends were trimmed by 8 bases and 3 bases, with 19 bases remaining between them. The V gene's germline CDR1 is SNHLY and CDR2 FYNNEI. CDR3 size: 16 residues. CDR3 in amino acids: CASSLRRGSDTGELFF. CDR3 nucleotide sequence: TGTGCCAGCTCCCTTAGGAGGGGTAGCGACACCGGGGAGCTGTTTTTT.

This rearrangement joins TRBV11-2 to TRBJ2-7; possibly TRBD1 or TRBD2 for D (5 bases each). The germline V and J ends were trimmed by 4 bases and 3 bases, with 13 bases remaining between them. Germline CDR1 is SGHAT and CDR2 is FQNNGV. This CDR3 has 14 residues. The CDR3 is CASSSPGTGYEQYV. DNA of the CDR3: TGTGCCAGCAGCTCCCCCGGGACGGGCTACGAGCAGTACGTC.

The chain links TRBV14 to TRBJ2-2, with a tentative D call TRBD2 (5 bases). V was trimmed by 0 bases and J by 6 bases, leaving 11 bases between them. The CDR3 has 15 amino acids. Per the germline V gene, CDR1 is SGHDN and CDR2 is FVKESK. The CDR3 spells CASSQDSLAAGELFF. CDR3 nucleotide sequence: TGTGCCAGCAGCCAAGACAGTCTAGCAGCCGGGGAGCTGTTTTTT.

This chain joins TRBV30 and TRBJ2-2; 10 positions agree with TRBD2. CDR1 is GTSNPN and CDR2 is SVGIG in the germline V gene (reference sequence). The CDR3 has 18 residues. Unmatched junction bases numbered 12, after V lost 5 bases and J lost 0 bases. CDR3 amino acids: CAWGVPGLALANTGELFF. The DNA for the CDR3 is TGTGCCTGGGGGGTCCCGGGACTAGCGCTCGCGAACACCGGGGAGCTGTTTTTT.

The V gene is TRBV11-2, the J gene TRBJ2-3, with a weak D call TRBD1 (5 bases). V gave up 4 bases and J gave up 6 bases, with 11 bases separating them. Germline CDR1 is SGHAT and CDR2 is FQNNGV. This CDR3 contains 13 residues. The CDR3 protein is CASSSLRVDTQYF. In nucleotides, the CDR3 is TGTGCCAGCAGCTCTCTCAGGGTGGATACGCAGTATTTT.

J is TRBJ1-5 and V is TRBV19, with D possibly TRBD1 on 6 matching bases. Germline assignment: CDR1 LNHDA and CDR2 SQIVND (reference sequence). The CDR3 runs to 16 residues. V lost 3 bases, J lost 4 bases, and 16 bases lay in between. In nucleotides, the CDR3 is TGTGCCAGTAGTATTATGTGGGGGCAAGGGAATCAGCCCCAGCATTTT. Protein: CASSIMWGQGNQPQHF.

V and J are TRBV19 and TRBJ2-7; 9 positions agree with TRBD2. Trimming at V came to 3 bases and at J to 2 bases, leaving 5 bases not matched to a gene. In germline, CDR1 is LNHDA, CDR2 SQIVND (reference sequence). The CDR3 loop spans 15 amino acids. The CDR3 loop reads CASSMGERGAYEQYF. CDR3 DNA sequence: TGTGCCAGTAGTATGGGAGAGCGGGGGGCCTACGAGCAGTACTTC.

The chain employs TRBV7-3 and TRBJ1-1; weak D call: TRBD1 (5 bases). The CDR3 is made up of 15 amino acids. Germline assignment: CDR1 SGHTA and CDR2 FQGTGA. V was shortened by 6 bases and J by 5 bases, with 19 bases between the two germline ends. The CDR3 region is CASSRYQGGPTEAFF. The CDR3 DNA follows: TGTGCCAGCAGTCGATATCAGGGAGGTCCTACTGAAGCTTTCTTT.

This clone was seen more than once but under ten times. The chain recombines TRBV6-1 with TRBJ2-7; D gene ambiguous. V was trimmed by 9 bases and J by 0 bases, leaving 12 bases between them. From germline, CDR1 is MNHNS and CDR2 SASEGT. This CDR3 comprises 13 residues. The CDR3 is CASCLGSSYEQYF. CDR3 coding DNA: TGTGCCAGTTGTCTAGGGTCCTCCTACGAGCAGTACTTC.

This clone was observed a few times. The chain combines TRBV6-1 with TRBJ1-2; the D gene is possibly TRBD1 (6 bases). Germline CDR1 reads MNHNS; CDR2 reads SASEGT. The CDR3 loop spans 13 amino acids. V was trimmed by 4 bases and J by 2 bases, leaving 8 bases between them. The CDR3 DNA is TGTGCCAGCAGTGCAGGGGCCAACTATGGCTACACCTTC. This codes for CASSAGANYGYTF.

In this sample, this clone turned up a few times. The chain is built from TRBV5-4 and TRBJ2-7; 10 bases fit TRBD2. In germline, CDR1 is SGHNT, CDR2 YYREEE (reference sequence). This CDR3 is built from 15 residues. Trimming at V came to 4 bases and at J to 3 bases, leaving 7 bases not matched to a gene. The CDR3 spells CASSPRTSGGYEQYF. The CDR3 coding sequence is TGTGCCAGCAGCCCCCGGACTAGCGGAGGCTACGAGCAGTACTTC.

The rearrangement joins TRBV6-6 to TRBJ2-3, with D unclear. There are 15 residues in the CDR3. The V end was cut by 6 bases, the J end by 0 bases, with 13 bases between. Germline values: CDR1 MNHNY, CDR2 SVGAGI (reference sequence). This CDR3 reads CASSLDAPSTDTQYF. CDR3 sequence (DNA): TGTGCCAGCAGCCTGGACGCCCCTAGCACAGATACGCAGTATTTT.

The chain uses TRBV5-1 and TRBJ2-7; 14 nucleotides line up with TRBD2. This CDR3 contains 15 residues. The junction had 3 bases not matched to a gene; V was cut back by 3 bases and J by 4 bases. The germline CDR1 and CDR2 sequences are SGHRS and YFSETQ. The CDR3: CASSWTSGRIYEQYF. In nucleotides, the CDR3 is TGCGCCAGCAGCTGGACTAGCGGGAGGATTTACGAGCAGTACTTC. Complete variable domain (other parts from reference TRBV5-1 and TRBJ2-7): KAGVTQTPRYLIKTRGQQVTLSCSPISGHRSVSWYQQTPGQGLQFLFEYFSETQRNKGNFPGRFSGRQFSNSRSEMNVSTLELGDSALYLCASSWTSGRIYEQYFGPGTRLTVT.